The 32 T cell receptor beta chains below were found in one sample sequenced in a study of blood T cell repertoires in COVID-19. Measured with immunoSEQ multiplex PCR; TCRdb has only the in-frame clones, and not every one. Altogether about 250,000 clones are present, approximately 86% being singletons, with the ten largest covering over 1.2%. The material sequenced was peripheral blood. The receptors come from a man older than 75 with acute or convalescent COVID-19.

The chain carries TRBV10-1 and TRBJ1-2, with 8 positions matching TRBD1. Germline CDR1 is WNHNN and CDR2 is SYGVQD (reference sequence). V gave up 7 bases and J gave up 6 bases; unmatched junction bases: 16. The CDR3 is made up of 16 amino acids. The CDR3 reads CASTPRTGTKLDGYTF. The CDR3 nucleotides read TGCGCCAGCACCCCCAGGACAGGGACGAAGTTGGATGGCTACACCTTC.

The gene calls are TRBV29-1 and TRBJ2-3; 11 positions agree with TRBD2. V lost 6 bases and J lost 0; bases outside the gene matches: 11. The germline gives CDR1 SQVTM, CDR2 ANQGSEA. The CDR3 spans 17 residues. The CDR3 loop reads CSVVGASGRPSTDTQYF. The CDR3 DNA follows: TGCAGCGTCGTCGGCGCTAGCGGGAGGCCTAGCACAGATACGCAGTATTTT.

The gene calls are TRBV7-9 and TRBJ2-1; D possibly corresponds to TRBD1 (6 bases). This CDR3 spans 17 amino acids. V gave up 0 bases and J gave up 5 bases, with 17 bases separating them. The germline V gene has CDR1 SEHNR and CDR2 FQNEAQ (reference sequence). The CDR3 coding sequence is TGTGCCAGCAGCTTAGCGCGTGGCAGGGGTAAGGACAATGAGCAGTTCTTC. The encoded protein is CASSLARGRGKDNEQFF.

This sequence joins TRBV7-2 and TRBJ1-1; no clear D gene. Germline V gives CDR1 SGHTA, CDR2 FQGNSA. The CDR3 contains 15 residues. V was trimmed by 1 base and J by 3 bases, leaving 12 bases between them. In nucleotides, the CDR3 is TGTGCCAGCAGCTTAGGTGTGACACTCCACACTGAAGCTTTCTTT. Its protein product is CASSLGVTLHTEAFF.

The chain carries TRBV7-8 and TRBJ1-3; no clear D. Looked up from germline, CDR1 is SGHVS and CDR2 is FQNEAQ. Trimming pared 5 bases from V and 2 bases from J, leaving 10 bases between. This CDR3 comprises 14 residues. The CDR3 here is CASSRINTGNTIYF. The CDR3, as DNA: TGTGCCAGCAGCCGTATAAATACTGGAAACACCATATATTTT. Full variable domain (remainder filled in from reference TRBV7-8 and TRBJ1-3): GAGVSQSPRYKVAKRGQDVALRCDPISGHVSLFWYQQALGQGPEFLTYFQNEAQLDKSGLPSDRFFAERPEGSVSTLKIQRTQQEDSAVYLCASSRINTGNTIYFGEGSWLTVV.

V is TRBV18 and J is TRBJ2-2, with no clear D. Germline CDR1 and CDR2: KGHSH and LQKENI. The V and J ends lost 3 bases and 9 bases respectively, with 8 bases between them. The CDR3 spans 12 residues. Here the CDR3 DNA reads TGTGCCAGCTCACCCTCGTCCCGGGAGCTGTTTTTT. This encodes CASSPSSRELFF.

CDR3 sequence (DNA): TGCGCCAGCAGCCCCGGACAGGGAAGCTACGAGCAGTACTTC. It yields the protein CASSPGQGSYEQYF. The chain joins TRBV4-3 to TRBJ2-7; TRBD1 matches 8 bases. CDR1 and CDR2 from the germline V gene are LGHNA and YSLEER. V shed 4 bases, J shed 3 bases, and the junction held 5 bases outside the gene matches. The CDR3 spans 14 residues.

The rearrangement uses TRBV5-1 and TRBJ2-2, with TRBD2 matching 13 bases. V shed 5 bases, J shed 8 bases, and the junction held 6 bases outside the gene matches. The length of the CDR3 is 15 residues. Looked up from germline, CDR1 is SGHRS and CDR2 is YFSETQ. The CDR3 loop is CASRPTSGGAGELFF. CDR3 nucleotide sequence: TGCGCCAGCAGACCCACTAGCGGGGGGGCTGGGGAGCTGTTTTTT. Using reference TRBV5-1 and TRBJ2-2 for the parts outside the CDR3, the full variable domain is KAGVTQTPRYLIKTRGQQVTLSCSPISGHRSVSWYQQTPGQGLQFLFEYFSETQRNKGNFPGRFSGRQFSNSRSEMNVSTLELGDSALYLCASRPTSGGAGELFFGEGSRLTVL.

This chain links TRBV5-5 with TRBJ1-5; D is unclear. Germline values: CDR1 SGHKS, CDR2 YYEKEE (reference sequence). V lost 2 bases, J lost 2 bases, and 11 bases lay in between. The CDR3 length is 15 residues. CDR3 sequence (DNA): TGTGCCAGCAGCTTAACAAGTGTTGGCAATCAGCCCCAGCATTTT. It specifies CASSLTSVGNQPQHF.

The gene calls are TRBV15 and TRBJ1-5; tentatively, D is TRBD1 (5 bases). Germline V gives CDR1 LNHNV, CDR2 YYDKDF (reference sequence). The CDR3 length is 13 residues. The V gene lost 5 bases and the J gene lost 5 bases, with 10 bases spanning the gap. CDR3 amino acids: CATSGRTHQPQHF. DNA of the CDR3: TGTGCCACCAGCGGCCGGACACATCAGCCCCAGCATTTT.

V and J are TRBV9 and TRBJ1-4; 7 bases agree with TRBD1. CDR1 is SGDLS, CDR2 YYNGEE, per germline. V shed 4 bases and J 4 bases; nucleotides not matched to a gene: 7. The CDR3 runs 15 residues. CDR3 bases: TGTGCCAGCAGCCCCAGGGGGGACGGTAATGAAAAACTGTTTTTT. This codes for CASSPRGDGNEKLFF.

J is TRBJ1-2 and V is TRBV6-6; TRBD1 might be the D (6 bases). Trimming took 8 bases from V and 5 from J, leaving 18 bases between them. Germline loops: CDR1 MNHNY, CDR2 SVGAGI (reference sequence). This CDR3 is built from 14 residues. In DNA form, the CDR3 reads TGTGCCAGCTTGGATGGGGGCCTCGATTATGGCTACACCTTC. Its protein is CASLDGGLDYGYTF.

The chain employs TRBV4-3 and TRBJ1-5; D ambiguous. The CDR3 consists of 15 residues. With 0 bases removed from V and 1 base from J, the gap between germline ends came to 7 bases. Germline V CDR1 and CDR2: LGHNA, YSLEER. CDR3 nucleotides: TGCGCCAGCAGCCAAGATCCACTAAGCAATCAGCCCCAGCATTTT. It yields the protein CASSQDPLSNQPQHF.

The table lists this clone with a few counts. The CDR3 protein is CASSQDEGGLLNTEAFF. DNA of the CDR3: TGCGCCAGCAGCCAAGATGAAGGGGGCCTGTTGAACACTGAAGCTTTCTTT. The chain is built from TRBV4-1 and TRBJ1-1; 7 bases are shared with TRBD1. Germline assignment: CDR1 MGHRA and CDR2 YSYEKL. V shed 0 bases, J shed 0 bases, and the junction held 7 bases outside the gene matches. This CDR3 comprises 17 residues.

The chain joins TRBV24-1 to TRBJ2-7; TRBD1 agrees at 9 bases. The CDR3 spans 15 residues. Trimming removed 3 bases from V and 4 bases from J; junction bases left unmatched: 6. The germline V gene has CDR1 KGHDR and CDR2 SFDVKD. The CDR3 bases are TGTGCCACCAGTGATCCCGGGACAGGGACGTACGAGCAGTACTTC. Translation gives CATSDPGTGTYEQYF.

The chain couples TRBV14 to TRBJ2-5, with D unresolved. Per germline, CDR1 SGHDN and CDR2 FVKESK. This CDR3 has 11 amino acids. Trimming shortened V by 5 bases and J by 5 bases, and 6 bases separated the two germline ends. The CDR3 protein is CASSYLETQYF. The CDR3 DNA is TGTGCCAGCAGCTATTTGGAGACCCAGTACTTC.

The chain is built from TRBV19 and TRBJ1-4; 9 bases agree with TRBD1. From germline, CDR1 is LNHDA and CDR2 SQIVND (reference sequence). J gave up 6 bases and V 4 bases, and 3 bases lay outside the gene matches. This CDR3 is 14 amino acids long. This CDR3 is CASSNRGLDEKLFF. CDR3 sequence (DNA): TGTGCCAGTAGTAACAGGGGGCTGGATGAAAAACTGTTTTTT.

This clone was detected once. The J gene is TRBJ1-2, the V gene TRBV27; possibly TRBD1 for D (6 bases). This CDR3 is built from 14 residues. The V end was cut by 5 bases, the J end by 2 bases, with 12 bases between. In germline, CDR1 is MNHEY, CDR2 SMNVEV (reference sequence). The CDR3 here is CASSRSGHNYGYTF. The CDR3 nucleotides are TGTGCCAGCAGTCGGTCGGGACACAACTATGGCTACACCTTC.

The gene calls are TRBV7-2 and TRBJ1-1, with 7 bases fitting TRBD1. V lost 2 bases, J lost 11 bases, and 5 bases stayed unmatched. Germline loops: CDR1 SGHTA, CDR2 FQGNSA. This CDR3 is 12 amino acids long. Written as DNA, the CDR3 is TGTGCCAGCAGCTTAAGCAGGGGGAGGGCTTTCTTT. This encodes CASSLSRGRAFF.

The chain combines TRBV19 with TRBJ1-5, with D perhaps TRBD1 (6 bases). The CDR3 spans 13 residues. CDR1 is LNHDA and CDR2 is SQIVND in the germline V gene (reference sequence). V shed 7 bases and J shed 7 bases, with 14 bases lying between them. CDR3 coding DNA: TGTGCCAGTAAACAGGGATCAGGGCAGCCCCAGCATTTT. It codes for CASKQGSGQPQHF.

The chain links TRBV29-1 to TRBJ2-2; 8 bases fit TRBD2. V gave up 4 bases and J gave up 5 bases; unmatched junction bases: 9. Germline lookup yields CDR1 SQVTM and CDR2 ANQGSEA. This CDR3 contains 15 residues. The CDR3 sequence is CSVASLAGPTGELFF. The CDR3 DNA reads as TGCAGCGTTGCGAGTCTAGCGGGCCCGACCGGGGAGCTGTTTTTT.

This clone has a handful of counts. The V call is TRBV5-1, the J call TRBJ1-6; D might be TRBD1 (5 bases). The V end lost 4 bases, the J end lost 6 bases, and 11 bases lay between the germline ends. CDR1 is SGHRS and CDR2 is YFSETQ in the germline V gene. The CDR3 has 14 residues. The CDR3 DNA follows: TGCGCCAGCAGCGAGACAGTTTCTAATTCACCCCTCCACTTT. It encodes CASSETVSNSPLHF.

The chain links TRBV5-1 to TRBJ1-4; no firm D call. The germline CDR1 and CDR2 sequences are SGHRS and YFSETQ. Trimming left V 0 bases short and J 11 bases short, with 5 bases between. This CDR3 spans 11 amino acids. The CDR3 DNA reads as TGCGCCAGCAGCTTGGGAACTAAACTGTTTTTT. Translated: CASSLGTKLFF.

CDR3 nucleotides: TGTGCCACCAGCACAATTTCTACAGGGGGGCATTCGGGCTACACCTTC. This gives the protein CATSTISTGGHSGYTF. The V gene is TRBV15, the J gene TRBJ1-2; the match to TRBD1 covers 8 bases. Per germline, CDR1 LNHNV and CDR2 YYDKDF (reference sequence). The CDR3 covers 16 residues. The junction had 15 bases not matched to a gene; V was cut back by 4 bases and J by 8 bases.

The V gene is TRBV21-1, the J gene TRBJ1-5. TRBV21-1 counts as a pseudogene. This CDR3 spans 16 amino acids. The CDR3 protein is CASRTGPREEGQPQHF. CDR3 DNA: TGTGCCAGCAGAACCGGGCCAAGGGAAGAGGGACAGCCCCAGCATTTT.

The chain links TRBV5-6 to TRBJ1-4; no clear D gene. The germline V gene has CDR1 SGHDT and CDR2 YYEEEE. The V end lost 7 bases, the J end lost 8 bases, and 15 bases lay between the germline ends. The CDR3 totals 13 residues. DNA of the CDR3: TGTGCCAGCTCTTCCGGGGTAGCGGAAAAACTGTTTTTT. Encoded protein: CASSSGVAEKLFF.

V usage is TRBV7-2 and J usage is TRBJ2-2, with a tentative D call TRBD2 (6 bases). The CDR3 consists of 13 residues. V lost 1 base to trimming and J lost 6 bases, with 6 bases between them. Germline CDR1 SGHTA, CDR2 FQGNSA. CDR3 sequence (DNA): TGTGCCAGCAGCTTAGGGAGGGCCGGGGAGCTGTTTTTT. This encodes CASSLGRAGELFF.

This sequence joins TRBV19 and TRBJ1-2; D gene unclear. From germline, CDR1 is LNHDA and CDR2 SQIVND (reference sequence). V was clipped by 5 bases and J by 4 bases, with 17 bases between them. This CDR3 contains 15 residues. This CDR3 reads CASSDLTSGSYGYTF. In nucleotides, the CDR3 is TGTGCCAGTAGTGACCTGACCTCAGGAAGCTATGGCTACACCTTC.

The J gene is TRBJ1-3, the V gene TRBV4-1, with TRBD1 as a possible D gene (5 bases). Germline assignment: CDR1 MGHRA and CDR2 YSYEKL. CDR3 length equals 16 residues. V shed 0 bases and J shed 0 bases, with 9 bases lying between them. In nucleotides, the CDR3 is TGCGCCAGCAGCCAAGAGGGGCGGCTCTCTGGAAACACCATATATTTT. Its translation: CASSQEGRLSGNTIYF.

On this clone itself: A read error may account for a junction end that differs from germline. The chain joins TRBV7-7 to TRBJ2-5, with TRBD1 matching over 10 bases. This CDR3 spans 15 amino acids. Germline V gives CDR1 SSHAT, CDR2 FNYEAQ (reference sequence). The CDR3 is CASSLDRGEQETQYF. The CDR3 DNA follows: TGTGCTAGCAGCCTGGACAGGGGGGAACAAGAGACCCAGTACTTC.

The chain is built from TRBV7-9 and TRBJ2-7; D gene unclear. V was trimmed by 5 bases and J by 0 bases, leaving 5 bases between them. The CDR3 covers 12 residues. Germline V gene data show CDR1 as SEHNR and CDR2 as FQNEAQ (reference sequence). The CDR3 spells CASSPISYEQYF. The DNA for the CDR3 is TGTGCCAGCAGCCCCATCTCCTACGAGCAGTACTTC. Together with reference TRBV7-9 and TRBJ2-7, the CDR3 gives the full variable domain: DTGVSQNPRHKITKRGQNVTFRCDPISEHNRLYWYRQTLGQGPEFLTYFQNEAQLEKSRLLSDRFSAERPKGSFSTLEIQRTEQGDSAMYLCASSPISYEQYFGPGTRLTVT.

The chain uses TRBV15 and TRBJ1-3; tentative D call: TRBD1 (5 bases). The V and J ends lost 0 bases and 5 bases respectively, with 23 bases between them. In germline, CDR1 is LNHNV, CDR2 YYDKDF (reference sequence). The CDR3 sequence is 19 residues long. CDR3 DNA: TGTGCCACCAGCAGAGATCTACCCATAGGGAGGGGATCGCGAAACACCATATATTTT. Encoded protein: CATSRDLPIGRGSRNTIYF.